The source of this T cell receptor (beta chain) is a study of cytomegalovirus exposure and HLA in healthy donors. Regarding the study as a whole: In a later analysis, HLA-associated TCR beta chains were more clonally expanded than equally common others.

About this clone itself: What it binds is unknown.

The donors, nominally healthy at sampling, likely had unrecorded immune exposures. The CDR3 is 19 amino acids. The V end lost 1 base, the J end lost 2 bases, and 21 bases lay between the germline ends. Germline CDR1 LGHNT, CDR2 FRNRAP. The PCR used 60 Vbeta and 13 Jbeta primers. Data came from immunoSEQ multiplex PCR; TCRdb stores just in-frame clones and leaves some out. The sample lists about 150,000 clones; roughly 66% were seen once. V usage is TRBV12-5 and J usage is TRBJ2-1; a possible D gene is TRBD2 (5 bases). Material: PBMCs. The receptor was derived from a woman aged 18-35 years in good health and CMV-seronegative. For the CDR3, the DNA is TGTGCTAGTGGTTTGGGACTTGGTCGGGGAGCCGCCCCCTACAATGAGCAGTTCTTC. Translating it yields CASGLGLGRGAAPYNEQFF.